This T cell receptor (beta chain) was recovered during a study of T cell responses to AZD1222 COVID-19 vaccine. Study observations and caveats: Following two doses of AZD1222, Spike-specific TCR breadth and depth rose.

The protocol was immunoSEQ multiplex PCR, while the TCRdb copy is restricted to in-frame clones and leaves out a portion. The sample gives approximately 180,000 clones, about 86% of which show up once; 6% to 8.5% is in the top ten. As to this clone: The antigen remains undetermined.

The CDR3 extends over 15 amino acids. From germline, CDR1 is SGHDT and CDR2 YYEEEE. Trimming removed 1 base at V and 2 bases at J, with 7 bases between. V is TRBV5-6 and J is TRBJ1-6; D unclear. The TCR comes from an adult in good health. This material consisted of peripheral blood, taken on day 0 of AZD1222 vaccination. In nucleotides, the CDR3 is TGTGCCAGCAGCTTGAGGCAGGCCTATAATTCACCCCTCCACTTT. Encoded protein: CASSLRQAYNSPLHF.